This T cell receptor beta chain was sequenced during a study of blood T cell repertoires in COVID-19. Study-level background: The analysed material was cDNA or gDNA that came from T cells, B-cell-depleted T cells, or PBMCs.

As handled by the study authors: It was from reference gene primer amplification that nucleated cell counts were estimated. The data were produced by immunoSEQ multiplex PCR, yet TCRdb's version contains in-frame clones alone and is incomplete. D and trimming come from the DNA, and the V and J calls and clone size come from that table. The top ten hold approximately 24% of the sample, which has fewer than 200,000 clones, 88% seen once. There are 15 residues in the CDR3. Trimming shortened V by 3 bases and J by 0 bases, and 9 bases separated the two germline ends. Germline CDR1 is LGHNA and CDR2 is YSLEER.

The clonotype originates from a man aged 55 to 70 with acute or convalescent COVID-19. The chain recombines TRBV4-3 with TRBJ2-1; D is ambiguous. Input material: peripheral blood. The DNA for the CDR3 is TGCGCCAGCAGCCAGAGACCAGGCTCCTACAATGAGCAGTTCTTC. This translates into CASSQRPGSYNEQFF.